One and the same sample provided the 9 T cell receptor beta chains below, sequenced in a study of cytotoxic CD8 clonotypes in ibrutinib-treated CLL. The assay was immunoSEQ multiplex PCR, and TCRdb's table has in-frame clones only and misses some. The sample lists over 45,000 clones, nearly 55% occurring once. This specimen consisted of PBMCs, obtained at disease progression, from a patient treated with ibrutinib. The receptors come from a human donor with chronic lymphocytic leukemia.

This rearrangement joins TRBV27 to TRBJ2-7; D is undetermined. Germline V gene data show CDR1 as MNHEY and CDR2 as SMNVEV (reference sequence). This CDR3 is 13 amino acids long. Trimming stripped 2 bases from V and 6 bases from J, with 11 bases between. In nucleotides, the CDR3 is TGTGCCAGCAGTTTAACCCCCTTACGCGAGCAGTACTTC. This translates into CASSLTPLREQYF.

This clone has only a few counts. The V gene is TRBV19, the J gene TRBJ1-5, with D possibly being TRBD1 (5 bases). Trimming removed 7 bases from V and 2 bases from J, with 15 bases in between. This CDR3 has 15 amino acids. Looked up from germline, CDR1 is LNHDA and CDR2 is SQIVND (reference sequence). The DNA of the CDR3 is TGTGCCAGTATCCCTGGGGGTATAGGCAATCAGCCCCAGCATTTT. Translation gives CASIPGGIGNQPQHF.

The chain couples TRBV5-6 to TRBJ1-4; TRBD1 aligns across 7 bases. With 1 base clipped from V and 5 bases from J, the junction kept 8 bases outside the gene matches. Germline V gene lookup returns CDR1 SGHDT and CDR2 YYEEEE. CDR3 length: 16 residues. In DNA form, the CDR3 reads TGTGCCAGCAGCTTGTTGATAGAGGGACAGAATGAAAAACTGTTTTTT. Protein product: CASSLLIEGQNEKLFF.

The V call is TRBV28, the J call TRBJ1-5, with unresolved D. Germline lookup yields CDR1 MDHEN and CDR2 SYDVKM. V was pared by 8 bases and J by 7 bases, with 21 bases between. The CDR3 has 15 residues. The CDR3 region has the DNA TGTGCCAGCTGGCCCCAGGTACCCGACATCCAGCCCCAGCATTTT. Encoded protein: CASWPQVPDIQPQHF.

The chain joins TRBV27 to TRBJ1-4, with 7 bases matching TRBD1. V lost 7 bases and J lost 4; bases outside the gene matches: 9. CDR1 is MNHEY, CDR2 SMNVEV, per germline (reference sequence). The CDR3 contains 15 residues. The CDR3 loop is CASKKYGTDNEKLFF. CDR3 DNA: TGTGCCAGCAAAAAATACGGGACAGATAATGAAAAACTGTTTTTT.

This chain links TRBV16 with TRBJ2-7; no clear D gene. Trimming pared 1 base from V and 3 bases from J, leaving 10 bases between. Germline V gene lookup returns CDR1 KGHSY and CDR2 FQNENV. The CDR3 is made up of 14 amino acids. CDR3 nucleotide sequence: TGTGCCAGCAGCCAATTCGGAAGGTTCTACGAGCAGTACTTC. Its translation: CASSQFGRFYEQYF. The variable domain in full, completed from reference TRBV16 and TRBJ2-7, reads GEEVAQTPKHLVRGEGQKAKLYCAPIKGHSYVFWYQQVLKNEFKFLISFQNENVFDETGMPKERFSAKCLPNSPCSLEIQATKLEDSAVYFCASSQFGRFYEQYFGPGTRLTVT.

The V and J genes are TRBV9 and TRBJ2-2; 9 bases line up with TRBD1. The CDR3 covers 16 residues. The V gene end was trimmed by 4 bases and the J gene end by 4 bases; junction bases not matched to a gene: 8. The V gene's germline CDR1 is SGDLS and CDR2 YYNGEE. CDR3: CASSFFGQGITGELFF. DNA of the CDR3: TGTGCCAGCAGCTTCTTCGGACAGGGGATCACCGGGGAGCTGTTTTTT. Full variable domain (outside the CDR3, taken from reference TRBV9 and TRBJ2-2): DSGVTQTPKHLITATGQRVTLRCSPRSGDLSVYWYQQSLDQGLQFLIQYYNGEERAKGNILERFSAQQFPDLHSELNLSSLELGDSALYFCASSFFGQGITGELFFGEGSRLTVL.

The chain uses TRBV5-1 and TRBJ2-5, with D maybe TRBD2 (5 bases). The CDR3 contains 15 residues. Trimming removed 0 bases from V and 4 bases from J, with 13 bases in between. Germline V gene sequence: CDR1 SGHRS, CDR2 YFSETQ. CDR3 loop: CASSLGRGRGETQYF. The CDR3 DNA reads TGCGCCAGCAGCTTGGGCCGGGGTCGGGGAGAGACCCAGTACTTC. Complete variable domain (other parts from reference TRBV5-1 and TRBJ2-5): KAGVTQTPRYLIKTRGQQVTLSCSPISGHRSVSWYQQTPGQGLQFLFEYFSETQRNKGNFPGRFSGRQFSNSRSEMNVSTLELGDSALYLCASSLGRGRGETQYFGPGTRLLVL.

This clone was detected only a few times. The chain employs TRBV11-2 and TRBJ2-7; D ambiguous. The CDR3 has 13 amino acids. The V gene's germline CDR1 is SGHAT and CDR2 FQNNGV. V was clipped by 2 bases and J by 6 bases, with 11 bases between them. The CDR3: CASSLLLAGEQYF. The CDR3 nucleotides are TGTGCCAGCAGCTTACTGCTCGCTGGCGAGCAGTACTTC.